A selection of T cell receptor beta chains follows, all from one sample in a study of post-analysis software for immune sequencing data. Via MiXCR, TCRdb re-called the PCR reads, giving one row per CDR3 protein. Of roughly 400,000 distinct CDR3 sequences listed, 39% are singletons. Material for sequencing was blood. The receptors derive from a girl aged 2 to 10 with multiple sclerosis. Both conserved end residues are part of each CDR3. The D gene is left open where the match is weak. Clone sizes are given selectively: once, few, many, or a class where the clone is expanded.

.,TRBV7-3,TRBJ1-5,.,TGTGCCAGCAGCCCTCCCGGGTATAGCAATCAGCCCCAGCATTTT,CASSPPGYSNQPQHF
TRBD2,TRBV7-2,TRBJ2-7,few,TGTGCCAGCAGCTTTGGGACTCGCGGGAGCCCTTACGAGCAGTACTTC,CASSFGTRGSPYEQYF
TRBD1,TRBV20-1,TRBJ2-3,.,TGCAGTGCTGCGTGGGAAGGGGGCGTAAACACAGATACGCAGTATTTT,CSAAWEGGVNTDTQYF
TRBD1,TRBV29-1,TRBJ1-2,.,TGCAGCGTTGATTTGGGACAGGGGACGGGCTACACCTTC,CSVDLGQGTGYTF
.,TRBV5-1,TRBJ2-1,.,TGCGCCAGCAGCTTGGTGGCCTCCCCCCGCAATGAGCAGTTCTTC,CASSLVASPRNEQFF
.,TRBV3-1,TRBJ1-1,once,TGTGCCAGCAGCCAAAGGTGGGACCGGGGCCCAGGGACTGAAGCTTTCTTT,CASSQRWDRGPGTEAFF
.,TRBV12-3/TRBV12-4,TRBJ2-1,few,TGTGCCAGCAGTCTGATCGGTTATGAGCAGTTCTTC,CASSLIGYEQFF
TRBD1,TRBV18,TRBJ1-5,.,TGTGCCAGCTCACCCGGGACAGGGTCCCCTTATAGCAATCAGCCCCAGCATTTT,CASSPGTGSPYSNQPQHF
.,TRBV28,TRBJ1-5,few,TGTGCCAGCAGTTTGGCAGGGAGACCCAACAATCAGCCCCAGCATTTT,CASSLAGRPNNQPQHF
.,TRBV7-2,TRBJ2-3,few,TGTGCCAGCAGCTTATCCAGTGCTTCTGGAGATACGCAGTATTTT,CASSLSSASGDTQYF
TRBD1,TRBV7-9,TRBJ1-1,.,TGTGCCAGCAGCTTAGCGCAGCTGAGGGGGCGAGTTAGCGGGAACACTGAAGCTTTCTTT,CASSLAQLRGRVSGNTEAFF
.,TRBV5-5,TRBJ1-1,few,TGTGCCAGCGCCCGGGCGGACACTGAAGCTTTCTTT,CASARADTEAFF
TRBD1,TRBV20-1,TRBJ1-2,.,TGCAGTGCTAACACAGGGGTCTATGGCTACACCTTC,CSANTGVYGYTF
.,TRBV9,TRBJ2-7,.,TGTGCCAGCAGCCCCCGACTACAAGGTTACTACGAGCAGTACTTC,CASSPRLQGYYEQYF
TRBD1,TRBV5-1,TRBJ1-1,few,TGCGCCAGCAGCCCGGACAGGGGGCAGGTCACTGAAGCTTTCTTT,CASSPDRGQVTEAFF
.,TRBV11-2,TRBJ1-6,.,TGTGCCAGCAGCTTAGATTCGTTAGGGAGGAGACCCGTTAATTCACCCCTCCACTTT,CASSLDSLGRRPVNSPLHF
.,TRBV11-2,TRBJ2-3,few,TGTGCCAGCAGCTTTGGGACACCCCAGTATTTT,CASSFGTPQYF
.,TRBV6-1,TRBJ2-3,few,TGTGCCAGCAGTGAAGCTGCTACGCCCCAGGGAGATACGCAGTATTTT,CASSEAATPQGDTQYF
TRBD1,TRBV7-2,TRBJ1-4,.,TGTGCCAGCAGCTTGAGACAGGGAACGACTAATGAAAAACTGTTTTTT,CASSLRQGTTNEKLFF
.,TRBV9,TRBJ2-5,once,TGTGCCAGCAGCGTAGGCCTCCAGGTTCGGCAAGAGACCCAGTACTTC,CASSVGLQVRQETQYF
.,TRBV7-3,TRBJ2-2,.,TGTGCCAGCAGCTTACAGGGTCTGGGCACCGGGGAGCTGTTTTTT,CASSLQGLGTGELFF
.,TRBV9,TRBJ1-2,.,TGTGCCAGCCGGAGGGGCAGGTCCTTAGAATATGGCTACACCTTC,CASRRGRSLEYGYTF
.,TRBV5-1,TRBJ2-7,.,TGCGCCAGAAGCTTGCCACAGGTCATCGGGTTTCCCAGCGAGCAGTACTTC,CARSLPQVIGFPSEQYF
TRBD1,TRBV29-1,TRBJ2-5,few,TGCAGCGTCCAGACAGGGGGAAAGACCCAGTACTTC,CSVQTGGKTQYF
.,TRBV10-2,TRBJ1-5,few,TGCGCCAGCAGGGCAGGCGGGGGCAATCAGCCCCAGCATTTT,CASRAGGGNQPQHF
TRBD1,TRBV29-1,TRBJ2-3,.,TGCAGCGTTGAATACCGAAGGACAGGTCATAGCACAGATACGCAGTATTTT,CSVEYRRTGHSTDTQYF
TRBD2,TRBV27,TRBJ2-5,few,TGTGCCAGCAGTCTAACAGCGGGAGAGGGGCATGAGACCCAGTACTTC,CASSLTAGEGHETQYF
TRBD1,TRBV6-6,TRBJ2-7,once,TGTGCCAGCAGTTTGGACAGGTGCTCCTACGAGCAGTACTTC,CASSLDRCSYEQYF
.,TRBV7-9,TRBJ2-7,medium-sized,TGTGCCAGCAGCTTATTGGTAGGGGGGAACGAGCAGTACTTC,CASSLLVGGNEQYF
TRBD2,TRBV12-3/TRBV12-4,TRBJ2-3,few,TGTGCCAGCACCAGCCTTCAGCGGGAGGCGTTTACGCAGTATTTT,CASTSLQREAFTQYF
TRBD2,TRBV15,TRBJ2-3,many,TGTGCCACCAGCGGGATGCTAGCGGAAATCACAGATACGCAGTATTTT,CATSGMLAEITDTQYF
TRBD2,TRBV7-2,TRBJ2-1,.,TGTGCCAGCAGCTTAGCCCCAGCGGGGGCTACCTACAATGAGCAGTTCTTC,CASSLAPAGATYNEQFF
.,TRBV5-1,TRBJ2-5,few,TGCGCCAGCAGCTTGGAGAGGGCAGATACGTACCAAGAGACCCAGTACTTC,CASSLERADTYQETQYF
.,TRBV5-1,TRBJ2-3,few,TGCGCCAGCAGCCATGTGCCAACCAGGACAGTTGATACGCAGTATTTT,CASSHVPTRTVDTQYF
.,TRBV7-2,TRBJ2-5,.,TGTGCCAGCAGCTTATACCAGGGGATTGAGACCCAGTACTTC,CASSLYQGIETQYF
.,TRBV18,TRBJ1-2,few,TGTGCCAGCTCACCCAACGACGGCTACTATGGCTACACCTTC,CASSPNDGYYGYTF
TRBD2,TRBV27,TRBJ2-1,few,TGTGCCAGCACAAGAGCGGGACGGGGCTCCTACAATGAGCAGTTCTTC,CASTRAGRGSYNEQFF
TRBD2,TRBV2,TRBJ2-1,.,TGTGCCAGCAGTGAAGCGCCTAGCGGGGGGTACAATGAGCAGTTCTTC,CASSEAPSGGYNEQFF
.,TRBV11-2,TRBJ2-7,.,TGTGCCAGCAGCTTAGCTGGCGGAGGTCCCTACTACGAGCAGTACTTC,CASSLAGGGPYYEQYF
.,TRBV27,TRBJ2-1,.,TGTGCCAGCAGACTCTACAATGAGCAGTTCTTC,CASRLYNEQFF